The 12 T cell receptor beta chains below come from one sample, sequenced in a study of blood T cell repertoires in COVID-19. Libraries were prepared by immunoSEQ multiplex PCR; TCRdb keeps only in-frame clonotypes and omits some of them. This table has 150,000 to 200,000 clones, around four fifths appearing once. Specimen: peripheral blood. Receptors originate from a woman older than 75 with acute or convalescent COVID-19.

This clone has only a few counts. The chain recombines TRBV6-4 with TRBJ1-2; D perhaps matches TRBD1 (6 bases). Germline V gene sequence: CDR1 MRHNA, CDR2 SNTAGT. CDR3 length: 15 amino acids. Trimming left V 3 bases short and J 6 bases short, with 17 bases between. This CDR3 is CASSETAQGGDGYTF. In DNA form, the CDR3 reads TGTGCCAGCAGTGAAACCGCACAGGGTGGTGATGGCTACACCTTC.

The CDR3 sequence is CASSLELQGHEQYF. Written as DNA, the CDR3 is TGCGCCAGCAGCTTGGAGCTACAGGGCCACGAGCAGTACTTC. This rearrangement joins TRBV5-1 to TRBJ2-7; the D gene is possibly TRBD1 (6 bases). CDR1 is SGHRS, CDR2 YFSETQ, per germline. This CDR3 contains 14 residues. The ends were cut back, 0 bases at V and 5 bases at J, with 12 bases in the middle.

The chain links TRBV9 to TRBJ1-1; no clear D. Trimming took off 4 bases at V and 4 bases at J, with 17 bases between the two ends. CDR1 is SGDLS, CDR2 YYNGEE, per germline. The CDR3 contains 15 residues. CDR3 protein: CASSPWGELVTEAFF. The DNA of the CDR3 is TGTGCCAGCAGCCCTTGGGGAGAGCTGGTCACTGAAGCTTTCTTT.

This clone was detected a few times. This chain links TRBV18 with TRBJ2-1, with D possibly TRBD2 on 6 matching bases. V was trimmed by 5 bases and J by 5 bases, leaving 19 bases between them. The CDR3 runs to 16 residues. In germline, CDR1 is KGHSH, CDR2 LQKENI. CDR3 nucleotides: TGTGCCAGCTCAGGGGTCCCTGACGGGAGTCACAATGAGCAGTTCTTC. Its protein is CASSGVPDGSHNEQFF.

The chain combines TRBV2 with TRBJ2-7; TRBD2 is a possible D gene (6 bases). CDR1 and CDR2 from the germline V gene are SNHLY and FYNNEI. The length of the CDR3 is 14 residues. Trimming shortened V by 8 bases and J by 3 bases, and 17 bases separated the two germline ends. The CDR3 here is CASYMIGGIYEQYF. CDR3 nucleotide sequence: TGTGCCAGCTACATGATAGGAGGGATCTACGAGCAGTACTTC.

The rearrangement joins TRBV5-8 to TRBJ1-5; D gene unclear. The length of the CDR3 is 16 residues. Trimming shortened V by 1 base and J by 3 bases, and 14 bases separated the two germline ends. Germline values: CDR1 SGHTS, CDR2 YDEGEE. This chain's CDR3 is CASSLFGEWDNQPQHF. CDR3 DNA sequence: TGTGCCAGCAGCTTGTTCGGGGAATGGGACAATCAGCCCCAGCATTTT. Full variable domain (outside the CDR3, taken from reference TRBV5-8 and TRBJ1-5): EAGVTQSPTHLIKTRGQQATLRCSPISGHTSVYWYQQALGLGLQFLLWYDEGEERNRGNFPPRFSGRQFPNYSSELNVNALELEDSALYLCASSLFGEWDNQPQHFGDGTRLSIL.

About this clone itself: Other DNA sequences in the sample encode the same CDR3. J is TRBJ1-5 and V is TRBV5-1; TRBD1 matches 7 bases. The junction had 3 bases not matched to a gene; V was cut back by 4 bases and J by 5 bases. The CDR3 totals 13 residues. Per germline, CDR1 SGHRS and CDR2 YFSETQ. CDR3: CASSVDRDQPQHF. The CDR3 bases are TGCGCCAGCAGCGTAGACAGGGATCAGCCCCAGCATTTT.

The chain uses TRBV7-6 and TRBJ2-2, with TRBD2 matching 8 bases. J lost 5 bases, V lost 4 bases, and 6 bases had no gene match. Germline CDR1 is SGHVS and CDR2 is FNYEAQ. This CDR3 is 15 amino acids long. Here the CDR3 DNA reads TGTGCCAGCAGCTACGGGACTAGACTTACCGGGGAGCTGTTTTTT. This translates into CASSYGTRLTGELFF.

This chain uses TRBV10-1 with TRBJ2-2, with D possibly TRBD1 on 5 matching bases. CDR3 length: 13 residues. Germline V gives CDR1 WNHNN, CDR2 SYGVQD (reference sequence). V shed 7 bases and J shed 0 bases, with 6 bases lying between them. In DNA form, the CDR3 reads TGCGCCAGCAACAGGACGAACACCGGGGAGCTGTTTTTT. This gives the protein CASNRTNTGELFF.

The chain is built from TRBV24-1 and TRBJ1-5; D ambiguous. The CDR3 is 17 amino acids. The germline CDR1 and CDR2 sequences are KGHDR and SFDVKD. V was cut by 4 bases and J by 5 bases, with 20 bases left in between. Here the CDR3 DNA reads TGTGCCACCAGTGACCTAGGAATGGAGGACTGGGATCAGCCCCAGCATTTT. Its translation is CATSDLGMEDWDQPQHF.

The CDR3 region is CASSAGQNQPQHF. The CDR3 region has the DNA TGTGCCAGCAGCGCGGGACAGAATCAGCCCCAGCATTTT. The gene calls are TRBV6-5 and TRBJ1-5, with TRBD1 identical over 7 bases. The CDR3 consists of 13 residues. The V gene's germline CDR1 is MNHEY and CDR2 SVGAGI. V shed 6 bases and J 4 bases; nucleotides not matched to a gene: 3.

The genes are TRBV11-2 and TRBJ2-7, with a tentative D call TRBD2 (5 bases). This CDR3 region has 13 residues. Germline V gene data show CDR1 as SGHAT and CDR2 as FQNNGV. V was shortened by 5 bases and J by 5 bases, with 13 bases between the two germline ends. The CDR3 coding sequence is TGTGCCAGCAGCGCCTTCCGAGGGAACGAGCAGTACTTC. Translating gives CASSAFRGNEQYF.